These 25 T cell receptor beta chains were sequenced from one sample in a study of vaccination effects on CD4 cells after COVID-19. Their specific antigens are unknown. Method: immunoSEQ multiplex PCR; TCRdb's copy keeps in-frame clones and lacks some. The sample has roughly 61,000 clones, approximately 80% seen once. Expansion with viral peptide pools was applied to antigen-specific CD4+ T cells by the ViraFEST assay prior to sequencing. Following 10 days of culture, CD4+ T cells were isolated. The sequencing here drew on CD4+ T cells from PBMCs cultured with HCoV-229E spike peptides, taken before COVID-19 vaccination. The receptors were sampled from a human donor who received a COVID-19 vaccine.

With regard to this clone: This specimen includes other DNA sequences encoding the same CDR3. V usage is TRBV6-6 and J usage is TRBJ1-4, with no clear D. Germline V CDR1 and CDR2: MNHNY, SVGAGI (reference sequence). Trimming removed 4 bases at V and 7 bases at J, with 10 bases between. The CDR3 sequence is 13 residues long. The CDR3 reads CASSLDWVEKLFF. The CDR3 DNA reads TGTGCCAGCAGTTTGGACTGGGTTGAAAAACTGTTTTTT.

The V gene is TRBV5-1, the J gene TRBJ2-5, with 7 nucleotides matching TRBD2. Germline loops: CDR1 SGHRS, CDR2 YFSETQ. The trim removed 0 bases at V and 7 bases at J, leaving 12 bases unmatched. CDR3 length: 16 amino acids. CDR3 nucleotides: TGCGCCAGCAGCTTGGAATCGCGGGGGACCGGTGGGACCCAGTACTTC. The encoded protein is CASSLESRGTGGTQYF.

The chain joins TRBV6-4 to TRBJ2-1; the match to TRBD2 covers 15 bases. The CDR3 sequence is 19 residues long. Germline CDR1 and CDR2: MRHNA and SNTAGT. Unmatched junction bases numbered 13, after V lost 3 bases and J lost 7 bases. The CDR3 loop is CASSEGTSGGYFGMNEQFF. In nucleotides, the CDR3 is TGTGCCAGCAGTGAAGGGACTAGCGGGGGGTACTTTGGGATGAATGAGCAGTTCTTC.

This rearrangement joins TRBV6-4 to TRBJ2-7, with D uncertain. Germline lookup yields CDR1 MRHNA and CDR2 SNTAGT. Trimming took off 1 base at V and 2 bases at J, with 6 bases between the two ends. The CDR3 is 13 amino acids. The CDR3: CASSDLDTYEQYV. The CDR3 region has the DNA TGTGCCAGCAGTGACTTAGACACCTACGAGCAGTACGTC.

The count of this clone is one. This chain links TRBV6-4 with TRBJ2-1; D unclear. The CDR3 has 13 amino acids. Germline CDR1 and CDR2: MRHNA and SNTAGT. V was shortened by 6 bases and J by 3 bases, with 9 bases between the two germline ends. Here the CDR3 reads CASRRDSYNEQFF. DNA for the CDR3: TGTGCCAGCAGGAGAGATAGCTACAATGAGCAGTTCTTC.

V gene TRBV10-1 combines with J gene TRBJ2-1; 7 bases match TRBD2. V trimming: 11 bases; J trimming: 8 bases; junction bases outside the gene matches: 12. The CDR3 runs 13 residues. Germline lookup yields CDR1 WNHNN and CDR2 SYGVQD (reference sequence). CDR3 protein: CASGAGLSHEQFF. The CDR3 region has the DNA TGCGCCTCTGGAGCGGGGCTCTCCCATGAGCAGTTCTTC.

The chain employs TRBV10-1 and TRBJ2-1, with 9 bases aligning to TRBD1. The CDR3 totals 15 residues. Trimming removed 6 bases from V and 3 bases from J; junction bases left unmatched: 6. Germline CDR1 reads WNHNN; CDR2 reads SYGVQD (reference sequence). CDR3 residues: CASSMDRGYYNEQFF. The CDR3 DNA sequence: TGCGCCAGCAGCATGGACAGGGGCTACTACAATGAGCAGTTCTTC.

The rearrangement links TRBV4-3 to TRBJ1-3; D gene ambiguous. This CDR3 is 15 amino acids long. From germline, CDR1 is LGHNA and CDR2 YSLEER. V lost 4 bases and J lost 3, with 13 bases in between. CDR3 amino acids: CASSPVGSVGNTIYF. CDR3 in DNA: TGCGCCAGCAGCCCCGTCGGGTCTGTTGGAAACACCATATATTTT.

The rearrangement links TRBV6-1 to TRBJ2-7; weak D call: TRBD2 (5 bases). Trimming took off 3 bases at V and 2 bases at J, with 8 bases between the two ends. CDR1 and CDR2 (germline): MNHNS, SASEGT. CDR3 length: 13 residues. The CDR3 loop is CASSERVPYEQYV. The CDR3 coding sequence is TGTGCCAGCAGTGAGAGGGTTCCCTACGAGCAGTACGTC.

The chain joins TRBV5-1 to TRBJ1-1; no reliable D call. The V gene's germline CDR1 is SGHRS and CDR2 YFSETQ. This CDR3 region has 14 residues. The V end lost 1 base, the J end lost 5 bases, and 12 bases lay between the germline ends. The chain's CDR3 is CASSLMVTGTEAFF. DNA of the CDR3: TGCGCCAGCAGCTTGATGGTCACGGGGACTGAAGCTTTCTTT.

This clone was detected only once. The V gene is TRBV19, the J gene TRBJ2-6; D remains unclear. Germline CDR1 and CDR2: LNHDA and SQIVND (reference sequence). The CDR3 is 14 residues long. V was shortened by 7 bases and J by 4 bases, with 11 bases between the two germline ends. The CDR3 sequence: CASTTQPGANVLTF. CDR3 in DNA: TGTGCCAGTACCACCCAACCCGGGGCCAACGTCCTGACTTTC.

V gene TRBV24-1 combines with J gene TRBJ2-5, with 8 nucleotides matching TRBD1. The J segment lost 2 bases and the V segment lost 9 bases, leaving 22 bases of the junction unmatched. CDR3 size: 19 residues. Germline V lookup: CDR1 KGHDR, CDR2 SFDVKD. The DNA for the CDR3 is TGTGCCACCGGGGGACAGGACCCCCGGTTTTTAGTGCCACAAGAGACCCAGTACTTC. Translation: CATGGQDPRFLVPQETQYF.

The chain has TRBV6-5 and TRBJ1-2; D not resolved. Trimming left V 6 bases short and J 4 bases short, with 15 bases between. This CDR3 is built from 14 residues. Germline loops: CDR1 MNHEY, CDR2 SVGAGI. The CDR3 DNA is TGTGCCAGCAGCCCCATTACCTATTCCTATGGCTACACCTTC. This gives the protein CASSPITYSYGYTF.

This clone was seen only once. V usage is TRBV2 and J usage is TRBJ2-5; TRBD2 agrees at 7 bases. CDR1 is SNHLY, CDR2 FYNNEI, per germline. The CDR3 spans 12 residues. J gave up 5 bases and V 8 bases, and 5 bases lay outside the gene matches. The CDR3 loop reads CASHIGGETQYF. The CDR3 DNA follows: TGTGCCAGCCATATCGGGGGGGAGACCCAGTACTTC. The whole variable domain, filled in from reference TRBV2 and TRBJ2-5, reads EPEVTQTPSHQVTQMGQEVILRCVPISNHLYFYWYRQILGQKVEFLVSFYNNEISEKSEIFDDQFSVERPDGSNFTLKIRSTKLEDSAMYFCASHIGGETQYFGPGTRLLVL.

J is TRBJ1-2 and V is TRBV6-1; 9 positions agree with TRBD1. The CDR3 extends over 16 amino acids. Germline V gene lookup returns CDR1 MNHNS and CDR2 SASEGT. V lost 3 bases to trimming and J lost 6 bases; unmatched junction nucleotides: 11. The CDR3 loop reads CASSEYPGQGSHGYTF. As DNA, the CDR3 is TGTGCCAGCAGTGAGTACCCGGGACAGGGAAGTCATGGCTACACCTTC.

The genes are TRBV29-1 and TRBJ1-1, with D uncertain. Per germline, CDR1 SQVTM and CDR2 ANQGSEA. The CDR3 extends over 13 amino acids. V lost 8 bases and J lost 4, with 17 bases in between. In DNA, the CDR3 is TGCAGCTTCATACGTGGGGATGGCACTGAAGCTTTCTTT. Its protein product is CSFIRGDGTEAFF.

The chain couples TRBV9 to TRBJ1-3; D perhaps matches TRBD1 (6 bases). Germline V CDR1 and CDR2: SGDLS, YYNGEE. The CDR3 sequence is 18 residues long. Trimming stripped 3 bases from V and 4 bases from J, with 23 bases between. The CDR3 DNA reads TGTGCCAGCAGCGGCCCGATTACAGGGTCTTCATCAGGAAACACCATATATTTT. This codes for CASSGPITGSSSGNTIYF.

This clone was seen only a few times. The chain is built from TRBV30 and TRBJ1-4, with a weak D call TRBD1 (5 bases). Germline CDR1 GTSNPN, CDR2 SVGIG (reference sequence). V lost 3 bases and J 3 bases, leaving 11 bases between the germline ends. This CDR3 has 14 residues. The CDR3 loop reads CAWSVTGANEKLFF. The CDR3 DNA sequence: TGTGCCTGGAGCGTAACAGGTGCTAATGAAAAACTGTTTTTT.

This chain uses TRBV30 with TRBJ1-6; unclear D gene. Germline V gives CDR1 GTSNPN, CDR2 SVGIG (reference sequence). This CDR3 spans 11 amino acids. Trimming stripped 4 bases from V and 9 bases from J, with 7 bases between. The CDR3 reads CAWTLGSPLHF. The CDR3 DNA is TGTGCCTGGACTCTGGGTTCACCCCTCCACTTT.

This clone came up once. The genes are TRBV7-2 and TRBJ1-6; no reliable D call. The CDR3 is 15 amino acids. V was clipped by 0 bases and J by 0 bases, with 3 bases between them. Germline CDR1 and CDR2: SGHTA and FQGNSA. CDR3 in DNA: TGTGCCAGCAGCTTAGCGAGCTCCTATAATTCACCCCTCCACTTT. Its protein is CASSLASSYNSPLHF. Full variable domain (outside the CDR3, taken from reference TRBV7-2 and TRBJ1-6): GAGVSQSPSNKVTEKGKDVELRCDPISGHTALYWYRQSLGQGLEFLIYFQGNSAPDKSGLPSDRFSAERTGGSVSTLTIQRTQQEDSAVYLCASSLASSYNSPLHFGNGTRLTVT.

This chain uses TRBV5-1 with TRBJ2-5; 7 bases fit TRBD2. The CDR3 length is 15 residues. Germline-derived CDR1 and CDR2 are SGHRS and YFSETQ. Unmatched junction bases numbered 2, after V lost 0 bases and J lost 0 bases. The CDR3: CASSLGGTNQETQYF. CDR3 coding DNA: TGCGCCAGCAGCTTGGGTGGGACTAACCAAGAGACCCAGTACTTC.

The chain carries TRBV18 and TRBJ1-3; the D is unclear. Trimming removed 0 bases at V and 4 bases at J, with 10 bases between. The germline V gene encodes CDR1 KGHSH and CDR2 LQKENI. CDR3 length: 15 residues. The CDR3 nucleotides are TGTGCCAGCTCACCACCAGGCAGGTCCGGAAACACCATATATTTT. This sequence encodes CASSPPGRSGNTIYF.

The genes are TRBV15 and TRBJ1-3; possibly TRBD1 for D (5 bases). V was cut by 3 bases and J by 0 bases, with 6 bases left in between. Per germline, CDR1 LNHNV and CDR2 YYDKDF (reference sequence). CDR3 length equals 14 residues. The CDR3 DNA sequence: TGTGCCACCAGCAGGGACACCTCTGGAAACACCATATATTTT. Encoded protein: CATSRDTSGNTIYF.

The CDR3 reads CASSGWRGASTDTQYF. The CDR3 bases are TGCGCCAGCAGCGGCTGGCGGGGGGCCAGCACAGATACGCAGTATTTT. V usage is TRBV5-1 and J usage is TRBJ2-3; 8 nucleotides align to TRBD2. V lost 4 bases to trimming and J lost 0 bases; unmatched junction nucleotides: 7. In germline, CDR1 is SGHRS, CDR2 YFSETQ. The CDR3 length is 16 residues.

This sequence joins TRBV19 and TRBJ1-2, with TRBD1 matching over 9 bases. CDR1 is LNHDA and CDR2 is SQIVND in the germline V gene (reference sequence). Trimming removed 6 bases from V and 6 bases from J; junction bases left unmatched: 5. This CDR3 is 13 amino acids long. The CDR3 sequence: CASRGDRVHGYTF. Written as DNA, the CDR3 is TGTGCCAGTAGGGGGGACAGGGTTCATGGCTACACCTTC.